This passage covers 3 T cell receptor beta chains from one sample sequenced in a study of CD4 T cells in relation to SARS-CoV-2 and coronaviruses. CD4+ T cells from unexposed donors were obtained before the COVID-19 pandemic (2011-2018). The protocol was immunoSEQ multiplex PCR, while the TCRdb copy is restricted to in-frame clones and leaves out a portion. Here the sample spans tens of thousands of clones, about 92% being singletons. The specimen sequenced was naive CD4+ T cells from PBMCs. The subset: naive CD4+ T cells isolated by negative enrichment. These receptor sequences come from a human donor in good health.

This clone was observed once. This chain joins TRBV5-1 and TRBJ1-1; weak D call: TRBD1 (6 bases). V was pared by 4 bases and J by 4 bases, with 17 bases between. The CDR3 spans 15 residues. From germline, CDR1 is SGHRS and CDR2 YFSETQ. The CDR3 here is CASSPLQGLRTEAFF. DNA of the CDR3: TGCGCCAGCAGCCCCTTACAGGGTTTGCGCACTGAAGCTTTCTTT. The entire variable domain, with the rest obtained from reference TRBV5-1 and TRBJ1-1, is as follows: KAGVTQTPRYLIKTRGQQVTLSCSPISGHRSVSWYQQTPGQGLQFLFEYFSETQRNKGNFPGRFSGRQFSNSRSEMNVSTLELGDSALYLCASSPLQGLRTEAFFGQGTRLTVV.

V gene TRBV2 combines with J gene TRBJ1-1; D is unresolved. V lost 3 bases, J lost 3 bases, and 2 bases lay in between. The germline CDR1 and CDR2 sequences are SNHLY and FYNNEI. The CDR3 has 11 residues. CDR3 DNA: TGTGCCAGCAGTGATTACACTGAAGCTTTCTTT. Its protein is CASSDYTEAFF.

This clone has a handful of counts. The chain combines TRBV4-2 with TRBJ1-2; D unresolved. CDR3 length: 14 residues. V shed 0 bases and J shed 6 bases, with 11 bases lying between them. Germline loops: CDR1 LGHNA, CDR2 YNFKEQ. CDR3 coding DNA: TGTGCCAGCAGCCAAGATACCGGTCGGGATGGCTACACCTTC. The encoded protein is CASSQDTGRDGYTF.